Below, one T cell receptor (beta chain) is given with its context. Its antigen is still unknown. The V end lost 8 bases, the J end lost 6 bases, and 17 bases lay between the germline ends. CDR1 is SQVTM, CDR2 ANQGSEA, per germline. The CDR3 spans 13 residues. The United States was where all participants with HIV were treated. This sample was included in a study of long-term antiretroviral therapy in people with HIV. Study information: About a decade before 2015, the earliest samples were taken when ART was typically delayed. Study results and caveats: Investigators report no available data on ART adherence, viral resistance or therapy changes. Collection of the blood took place between the mid-2000s and the late 2010s. The ART regimens in use then may have been less effective than current ones.

Researchers ran immunoSEQ v3.0 at survey level. Here immunoSEQ multiplex PCR was the method, and the copy in TCRdb shows in-frame clones only, minus some. In the table there are 12,000 to 15,000 clones, about 80% of which are singletons. The sequence was collected from a man in his forties or fifties with HIV. This specimen consisted of unsorted PBMCs, obtained 3.2 years before starting antiretroviral therapy. The gene calls are TRBV29-1 and TRBJ2-4; the D gene is possibly TRBD1 (5 bases). CDR3 coding DNA: TGCAGCACCACGCAGGGAATGGGAAACATTCAGTACTTC. It translates to CSTTQGMGNIQYF.